Given below is one T cell receptor beta chain in context. The sample belongs to a study of T cell changes during pregnancy in multiple sclerosis. CDR3 length: 15 residues. Germline CDR1 is SNHLY and CDR2 is FYNNEI. The V segment lost 6 bases and the J segment 6 bases; nucleotides outside the gene matches: 14. Assay used: immunoSEQ multiplex PCR; TCRdb lists only in-frame clones, some missing. This table holds 85,000 to 110,000 clones, 92% found once. The sequence came from a female donor with multiple sclerosis, enrolled in a pregnancy study. The sequences come from peripheral blood, collected after pregnancy. The chain employs TRBV2 and TRBJ2-7; 7 bases agree with TRBD1. The CDR3 nucleotides read TGTGCCAGCAGGACCGGACAGGCCGCTTCATCCGAGCAGTACTTC. Protein product: CASRTGQAASSEQYF.